This T cell receptor (beta chain) was obtained from a study of blood T cell repertoires in COVID-19. Study at large: Material from acute and convalescent COVID-19 was sourced from the United States, Italy and Spain.

The repertoire was sequenced with immunoSEQ multiplex PCR; TCRdb's copy has only in-frame clones and lacks some. The sample includes 95,000 to 150,000 clones, approximately 81% of them seen just once. V trimming: 5 bases; J trimming: 0 bases; junction bases outside the gene matches: 4. The CDR3 has 15 residues. In germline, CDR1 is MDHEN, CDR2 SYDVKM. This clone has just a few counts. The same CDR3 can be traced to other DNA sequences in this sample. The chain employs TRBV28 and TRBJ2-3; TRBD2 matches 8 bases. The TCR sequence derives from a man aged 80 or over with COVID-19, enrolled during active disease. Sample: peripheral blood. The CDR3 spells CASSRLAGSTDTQYF. The CDR3 DNA sequence: TGTGCCAGCAGTCGGCTAGCGGGTAGCACAGATACGCAGTATTTT.